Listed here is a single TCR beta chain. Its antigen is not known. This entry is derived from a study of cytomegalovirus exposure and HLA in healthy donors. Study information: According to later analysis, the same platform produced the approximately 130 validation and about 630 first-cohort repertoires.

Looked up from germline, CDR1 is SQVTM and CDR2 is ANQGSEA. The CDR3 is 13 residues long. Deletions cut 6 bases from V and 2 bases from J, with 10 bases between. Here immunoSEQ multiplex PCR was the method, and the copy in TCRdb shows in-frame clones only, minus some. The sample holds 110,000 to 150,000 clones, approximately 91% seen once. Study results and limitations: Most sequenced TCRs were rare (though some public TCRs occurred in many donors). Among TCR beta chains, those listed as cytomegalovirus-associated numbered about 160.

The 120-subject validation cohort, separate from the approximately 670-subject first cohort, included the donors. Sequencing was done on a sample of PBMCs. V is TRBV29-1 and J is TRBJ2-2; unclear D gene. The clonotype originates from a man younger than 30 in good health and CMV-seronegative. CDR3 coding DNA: TGCAGCGTAGACATCGGTAACACCGGGGAGCTGTTTTTT. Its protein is CSVDIGNTGELFF.